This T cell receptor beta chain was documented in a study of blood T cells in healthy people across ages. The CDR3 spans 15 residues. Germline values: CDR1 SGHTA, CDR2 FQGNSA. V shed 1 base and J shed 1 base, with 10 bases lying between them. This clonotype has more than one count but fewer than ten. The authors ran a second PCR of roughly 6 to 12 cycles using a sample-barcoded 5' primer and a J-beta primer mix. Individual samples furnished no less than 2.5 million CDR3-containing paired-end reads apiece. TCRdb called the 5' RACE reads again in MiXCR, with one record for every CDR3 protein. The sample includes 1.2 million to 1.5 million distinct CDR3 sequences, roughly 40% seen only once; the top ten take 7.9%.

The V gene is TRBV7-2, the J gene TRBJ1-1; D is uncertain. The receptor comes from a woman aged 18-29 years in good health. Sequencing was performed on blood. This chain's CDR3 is CASSLEAGSNTEAFF. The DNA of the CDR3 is TGTGCCAGCAGCTTAGAGGCAGGCTCGAACACTGAAGCTTTCTTT.